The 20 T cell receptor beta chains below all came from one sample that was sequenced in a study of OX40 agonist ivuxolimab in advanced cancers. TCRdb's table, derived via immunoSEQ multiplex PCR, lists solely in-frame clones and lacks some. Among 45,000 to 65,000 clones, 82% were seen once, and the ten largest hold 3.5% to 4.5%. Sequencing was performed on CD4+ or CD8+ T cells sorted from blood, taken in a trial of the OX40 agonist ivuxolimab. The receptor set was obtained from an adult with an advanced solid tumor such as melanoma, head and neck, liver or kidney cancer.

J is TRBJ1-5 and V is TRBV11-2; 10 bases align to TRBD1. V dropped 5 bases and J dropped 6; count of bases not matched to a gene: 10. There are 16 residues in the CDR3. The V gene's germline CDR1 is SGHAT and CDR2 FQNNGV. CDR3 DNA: TGTGCCAGCAGCCTGAACGGACAGGGGGTCTCTCAGCCCCAGCATTTT. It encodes CASSLNGQGVSQPQHF. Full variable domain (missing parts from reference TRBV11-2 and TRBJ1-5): EAGVAQSPRYKIIEKRQSVAFWCNPISGHATLYWYQQILGQGPKLLIQFQNNGVVDDSQLPKDRFSAERLKGVDSTLKIQPAKLEDSAVYLCASSLNGQGVSQPQHFGDGTRLSIL.

The CDR3, as DNA: TGTGCCACCCGCGGGGGTGGGCGAGGGACCCAGTACTTC. Its translation is CATRGGGRGTQYF. The genes are TRBV28 and TRBJ2-5, with 7 bases matching TRBD2. CDR3 length: 13 amino acids. The germline V gene encodes CDR1 MDHEN and CDR2 SYDVKM. Trimming at V came to 10 bases and at J to 7 bases, leaving 12 bases not matched to a gene.

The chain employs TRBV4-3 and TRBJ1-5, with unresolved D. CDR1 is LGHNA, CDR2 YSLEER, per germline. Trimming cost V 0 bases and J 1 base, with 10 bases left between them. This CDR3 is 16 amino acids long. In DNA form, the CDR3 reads TGCGCCAGCAGCCAAGATTCGAGGAGAAGCAATCAGCCCCAGCATTTT. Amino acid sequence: CASSQDSRRSNQPQHF.

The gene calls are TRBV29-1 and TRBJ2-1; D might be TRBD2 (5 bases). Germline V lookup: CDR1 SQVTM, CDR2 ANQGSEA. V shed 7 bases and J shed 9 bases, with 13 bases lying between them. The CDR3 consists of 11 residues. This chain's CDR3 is CSDTRVGEQFF. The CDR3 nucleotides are TGCAGCGATACTAGGGTTGGTGAGCAGTTCTTC.

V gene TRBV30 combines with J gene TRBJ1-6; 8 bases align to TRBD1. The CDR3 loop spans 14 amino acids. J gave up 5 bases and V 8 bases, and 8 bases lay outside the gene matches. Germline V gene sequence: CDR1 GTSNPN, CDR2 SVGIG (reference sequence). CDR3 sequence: CARWTGHNNSPLHF. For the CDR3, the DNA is TGTGCCCGTTGGACAGGGCACAATAATTCACCCCTCCACTTT. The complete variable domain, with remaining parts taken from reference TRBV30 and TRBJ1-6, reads SQTIHQWPATLVQPVGSPLSLECTVEGTSNPNLYWYRQAAGRGLQLLFYSVGIGQISSEVPQNLSASRPQDRQFILSSKKLLLSDSGFYLCARWTGHNNSPLHFGNGTRLTVT.

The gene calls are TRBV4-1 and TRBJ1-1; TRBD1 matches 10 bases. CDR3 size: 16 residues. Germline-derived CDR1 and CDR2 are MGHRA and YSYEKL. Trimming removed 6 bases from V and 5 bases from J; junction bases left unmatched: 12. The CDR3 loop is CASRPGRGQGRTEAFF. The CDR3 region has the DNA TGCGCCAGCAGACCGGGAAGGGGACAGGGGAGGACTGAAGCTTTCTTT.

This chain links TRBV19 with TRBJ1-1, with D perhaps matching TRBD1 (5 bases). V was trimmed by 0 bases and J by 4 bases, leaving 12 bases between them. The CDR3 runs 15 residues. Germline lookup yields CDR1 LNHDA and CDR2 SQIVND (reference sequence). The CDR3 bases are TGTGCCAGTAGTATAGATCGCAGGGCAGGCACTGAAGCTTTCTTT. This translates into CASSIDRRAGTEAFF.

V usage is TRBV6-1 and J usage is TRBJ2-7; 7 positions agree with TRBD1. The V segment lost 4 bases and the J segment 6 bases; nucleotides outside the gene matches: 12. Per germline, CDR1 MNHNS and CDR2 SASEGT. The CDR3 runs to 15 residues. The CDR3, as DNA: TGTGCCAGCAGTGCCCCGACAGGGTCGTCGGTCGAGCAGTACTTC. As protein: CASSAPTGSSVEQYF.

The CDR3 protein is CASSRGGREQYF. CDR3 DNA sequence: TGTGCCAGCAGCCGCGGAGGGCGCGAGCAGTACTTC. This chain joins TRBV6-5 and TRBJ2-7, with TRBD2 as a possible D gene (6 bases). V gave up 6 bases and J gave up 6 bases, with 12 bases separating them. The germline V gene has CDR1 MNHEY and CDR2 SVGAGI. This CDR3 comprises 12 residues.

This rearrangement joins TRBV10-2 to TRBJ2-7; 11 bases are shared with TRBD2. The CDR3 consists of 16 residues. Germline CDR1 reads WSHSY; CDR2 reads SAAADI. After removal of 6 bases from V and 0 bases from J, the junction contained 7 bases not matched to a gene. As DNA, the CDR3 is TGCGCCAGCAGGCTAGCGGGGGGCCTGATCTCCTACGAGCAGTACTTC. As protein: CASRLAGGLISYEQYF.

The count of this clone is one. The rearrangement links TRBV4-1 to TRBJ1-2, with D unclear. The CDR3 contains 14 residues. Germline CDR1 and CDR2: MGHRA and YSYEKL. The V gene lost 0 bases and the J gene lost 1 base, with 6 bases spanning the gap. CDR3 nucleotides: TGCGCCAGCAGCCAAGAGGGGAGTAACTATGGCTACACCTTC. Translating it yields CASSQEGSNYGYTF.

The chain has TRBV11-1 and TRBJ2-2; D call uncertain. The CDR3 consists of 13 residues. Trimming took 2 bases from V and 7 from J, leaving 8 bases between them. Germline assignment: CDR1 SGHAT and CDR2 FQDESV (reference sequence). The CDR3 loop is CASSLSLDGELFF. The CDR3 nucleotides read TGTGCCAGCAGCTTAAGTCTAGACGGGGAGCTGTTTTTT.

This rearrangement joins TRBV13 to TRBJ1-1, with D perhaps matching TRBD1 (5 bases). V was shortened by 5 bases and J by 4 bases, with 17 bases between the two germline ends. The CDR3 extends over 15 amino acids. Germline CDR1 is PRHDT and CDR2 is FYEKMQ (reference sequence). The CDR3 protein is CASSRGWPGRTEAFF. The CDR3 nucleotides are TGTGCCAGCAGCCGAGGGTGGCCGGGGCGCACTGAAGCTTTCTTT. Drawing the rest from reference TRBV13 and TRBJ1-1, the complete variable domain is AAGVIQSPRHLIKEKRETATLKCYPIPRHDTVYWYQQGPGQDPQFLISFYEKMQSDKGSIPDRFSAQQFSDYHSELNMSSLELGDSALYFCASSRGWPGRTEAFFGQGTRLTVV.

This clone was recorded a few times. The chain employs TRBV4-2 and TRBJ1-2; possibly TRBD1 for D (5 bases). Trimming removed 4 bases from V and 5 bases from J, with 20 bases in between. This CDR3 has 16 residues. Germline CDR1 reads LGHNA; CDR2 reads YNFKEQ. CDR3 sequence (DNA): TGTGCCAGCAGCCCGAGCCCCCGGGGGGGAACTTATGGCTACACCTTC. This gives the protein CASSPSPRGGTYGYTF.

CDR3 region: CASSLGGNRGNTEAFF. As DNA, the CDR3 is TGTGCCAGCAGCTTAGGTGGTAACCGAGGGAACACTGAAGCTTTCTTT. The chain employs TRBV7-2 and TRBJ1-1, with D unclear. The germline gives CDR1 SGHTA, CDR2 FQGNSA. The CDR3 is made up of 16 amino acids. V lost 1 base to trimming and J lost 1 base, with 13 bases between them.

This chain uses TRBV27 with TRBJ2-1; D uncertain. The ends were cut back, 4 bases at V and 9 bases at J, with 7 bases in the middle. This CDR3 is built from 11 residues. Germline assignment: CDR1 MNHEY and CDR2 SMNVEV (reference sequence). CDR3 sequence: CASSYLGEQFF. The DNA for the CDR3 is TGTGCCAGCAGTTACCTGGGTGAGCAGTTCTTC.

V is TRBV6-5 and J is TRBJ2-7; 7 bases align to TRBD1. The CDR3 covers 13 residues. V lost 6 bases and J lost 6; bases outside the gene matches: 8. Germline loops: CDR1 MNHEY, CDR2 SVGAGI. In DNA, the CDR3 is TGTGCCAGCAGCCAGAACAGGGGCGGCGAGCAGTACTTC. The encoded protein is CASSQNRGGEQYF.

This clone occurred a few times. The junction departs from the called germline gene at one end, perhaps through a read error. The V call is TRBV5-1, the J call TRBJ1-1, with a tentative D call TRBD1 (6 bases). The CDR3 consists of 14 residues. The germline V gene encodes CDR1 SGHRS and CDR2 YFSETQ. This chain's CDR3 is CASSWLGGDTEAFF. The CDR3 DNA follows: TGCGCCAGCAGCTGGCTGGGGGGGGACACCGAAGCTTTCTTT. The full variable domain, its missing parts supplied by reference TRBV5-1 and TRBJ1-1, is KAGVTQTPRYLIKTRGQQVTLSCSPISGHRSVSWYQQTPGQGLQFLFEYFSETQRNKGNFPGRFSGRQFSNSRSEMNVSTLELGDSALYLCASSWLGGDTEAFFGQGTRLTVV.

In DNA, the CDR3 is TGTGCCAGTAGTACTCCCCGGACAGGGGGCCTCTACGAGCAGTACTTC. Protein product: CASSTPRTGGLYEQYF. The chain combines TRBV19 with TRBJ2-7, with 11 bases that match TRBD1. The ends lost 4 bases at V and 3 bases at J; junction bases unmatched: 8. Germline lookup yields CDR1 LNHDA and CDR2 SQIVND (reference sequence). The CDR3 contains 16 residues.

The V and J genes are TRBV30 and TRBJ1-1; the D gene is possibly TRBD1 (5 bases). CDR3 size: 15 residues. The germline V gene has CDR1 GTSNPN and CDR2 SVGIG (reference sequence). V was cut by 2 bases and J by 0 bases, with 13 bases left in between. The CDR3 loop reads CAWSTLVGVNTEAFF. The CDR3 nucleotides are TGTGCCTGGAGTACACTCGTGGGGGTGAACACTGAAGCTTTCTTT.